These 9 T cell receptor beta chains were all obtained from the same sample, sequenced in a study of Tregs in tolerant kidney transplant recipients. This table comes from immunoSEQ multiplex PCR, and its TCRdb copy is limited to in-frame clones, with some not included. The sample holds around 48,000 clones. Sequenced here: CD4+ T cells from blood, sampled before the transplant. These receptors originate from a human donor who received a combined kidney and bone marrow transplant.

Concerning this clone itself: Sequencing ends 3 residues short of the CDR3 end; the germline J gene provides the rest. The chain combines TRBV6-1 with TRBJ2-1, with TRBD2 identical over 9 bases. Germline V gene lookup returns CDR1 MNHNS and CDR2 SASEGT. Unmatched junction bases numbered 8, after V lost 4 bases and J lost 4 bases. The CDR3 length is 16 residues. Partial CDR3 DNA: TGTGCCAGCAGTGTCCTGCGGGAGGGCCGGTACAATGAG. Residues: CASSVLREGRYNE. The whole CDR3 protein is CASSVLREGRYNEQFF.

On this clone itself: The CDR3 end is not reached by the read, which stops 3 residues before it; the germline J gene fills it in. The rearrangement links TRBV6-2 or TRBV6-3 to TRBJ2-1; 8 nucleotides align to TRBD2. Germline loops: CDR1 MNHEY, CDR2 SVGEGT. J was trimmed by 2 bases and V by 6 bases; bases with no gene match: 6. The CDR3 is made up of 15 amino acids. This CDR3 reads CASRRAGDPYNEQFF. CDR3 bases read: TGTGCCAGCAGGAGAGCGGGAGACCCCTACAATGAG.

As regards this clone: The read halts 3 residues ahead of the CDR3 end, with the missing end drawn from the germline J gene. The chain couples TRBV7-2 to TRBJ2-5; maybe TRBD1 (6 bases). The germline gives CDR1 SGHTA, CDR2 FQGNSA. This CDR3 is 14 amino acids long. V dropped 7 bases and J dropped 5 bases, with 17 bases sitting between them. This CDR3 reads CASTSRNRAETQYF. The covered CDR3 bases are TGTGCCAGCACATCAAGGAACAGGGCGGAGACC.

With regard to this clone: The CDR3 extends 3 residues past the end of the read, so its final part is completed from the germline J gene. The sample has other DNA sequences that encode this CDR3 too. The chain combines TRBV20-1 with TRBJ2-1, with 11 bases lining up with TRBD1. The germline gives CDR1 DFQATT, CDR2 SNEGSKA (reference sequence). The trim removed 6 bases at V and 6 bases at J, leaving 10 bases unmatched. The CDR3 is 15 residues long. The CDR3 loop reads CSAPVRGTGGNEQFF. CDR3 DNA (partial): TGCAGTGCCCCAGTACGGGGGACAGGGGGCAATGAG.

The CDR3 DNA, read in part, is TGTGCCAGCAGCAACGGGACAGGGGATAATCAGCCC. This gives the protein CASSNGTGDNQP. The whole CDR3 sequence reads CASSNGTGDNQPQHF. The gene calls are TRBV7-8 and TRBJ1-5, with 10 bases matching TRBD1. The CDR3 extends 3 residues past the end of the read, so its final part is completed from the germline J gene. J lost 4 bases, V lost 5 bases, and 5 bases had no gene match. This CDR3 is 15 amino acids long. The germline V gene has CDR1 SGHVS and CDR2 FQNEAQ. The full variable domain, in which reference TRBV7-8 and TRBJ1-5 provide the parts outside the CDR3, is GAGVSQSPRYKVAKRGQDVALRCDPISGHVSLFWYQQALGQGPEFLTYFQNEAQLDKSGLPSDRFFAERPEGSVSTLKIQRTQQEDSAVYLCASSNGTGDNQPQHFGDGTRLSIL.

As regards this clone: The read stops 3 residues short of the end of the CDR3; the missing end is completed from the germline J gene. V usage is TRBV7-8 and J usage is TRBJ1-3; the D gene is possibly TRBD1 (5 bases). V was cut by 5 bases and J by 3 bases, with 17 bases left in between. This CDR3 contains 16 residues. Per the germline V gene, CDR1 is SGHVS and CDR2 is FQNEAQ. CDR3 sequence reads: CASSRKLRGNGNTIYF. The part of the CDR3 DNA that was read is TGTGCCAGCAGCCGTAAGCTAAGGGGCAATGGAAACACC.

With regard to this clone: Read coverage stops 3 residues before the CDR3 terminus; the germline J gene supplies the remainder. The V and J genes are TRBV7-2 and TRBJ2-3, with 7 bases fitting TRBD2. The CDR3 covers 14 residues. After removal of 2 bases from V and 5 bases from J, the junction contained 4 bases not matched to a gene. In germline, CDR1 is SGHTA, CDR2 FQGNSA. The part of the CDR3 DNA that was read is TGTGCCAGCAGCTTAAGCGGGAAGGTAGATACG. The encoded protein is CASSLSGKVDT. In full, the CDR3 is CASSLSGKVDTQYF.

As to this clone: The read comes to an end 3 residues before the CDR3 does, leaving the germline J gene to fill in the end. This chain joins TRBV6-2 or TRBV6-3 and TRBJ1-6, with TRBD1 as a possible D gene (5 bases). This CDR3 is built from 15 residues. V was clipped by 2 bases and J by 10 bases, with 15 bases between them. Germline V lookup: CDR1 MNHEY, CDR2 SVGEGT. CDR3 amino acids: CASSYNGRELSPLHF. CDR3 bases read: TGTGCCAGCAGTTACAACGGCAGGGAGTTATCACCC.

As for this clone: Read coverage stops 3 residues before the CDR3 terminus; the germline J gene supplies the remainder. The chain carries TRBV20-1 and TRBJ2-7; D gene ambiguous. Germline V gene lookup returns CDR1 DFQATT and CDR2 SNEGSKA (reference sequence). Trimming stripped 4 bases from V and 2 bases from J, with 6 bases between. This CDR3 contains 11 residues. Partial CDR3 DNA: TGCAGTGCTAAAACTACCTACGAG. Translated, it gives CSAKTTYE. The complete CDR3 reads CSAKTTYEQYF.